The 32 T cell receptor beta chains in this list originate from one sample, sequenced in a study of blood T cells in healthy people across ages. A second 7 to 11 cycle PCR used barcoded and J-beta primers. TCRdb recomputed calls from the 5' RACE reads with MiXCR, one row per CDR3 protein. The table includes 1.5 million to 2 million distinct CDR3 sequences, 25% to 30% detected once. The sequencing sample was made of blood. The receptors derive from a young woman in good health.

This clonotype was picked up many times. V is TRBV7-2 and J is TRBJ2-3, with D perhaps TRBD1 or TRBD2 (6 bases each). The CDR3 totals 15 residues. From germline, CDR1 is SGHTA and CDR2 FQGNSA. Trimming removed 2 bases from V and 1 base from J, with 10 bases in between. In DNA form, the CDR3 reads TGTGCCAGCAGCTTAAGGGGGGCAGGCACAGATACGCAGTATTTT. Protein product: CASSLRGAGTDTQYF.

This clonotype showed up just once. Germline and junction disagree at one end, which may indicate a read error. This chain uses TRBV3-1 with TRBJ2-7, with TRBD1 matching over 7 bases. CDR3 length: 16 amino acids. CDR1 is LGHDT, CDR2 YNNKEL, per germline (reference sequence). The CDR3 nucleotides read TGTACCAGCAGCCACCACAGGGGCCTATTGATCTACGAGCAGTACTTC. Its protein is CTSSHHRGLLIYEQYF.

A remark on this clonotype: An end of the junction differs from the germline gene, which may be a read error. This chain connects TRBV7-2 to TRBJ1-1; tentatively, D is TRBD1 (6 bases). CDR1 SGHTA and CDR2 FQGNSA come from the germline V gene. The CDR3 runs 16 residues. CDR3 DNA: TGTGCCAGCAACTTATCGGGGGCCCGTGAGAACACTGAAGCTTTCTTT. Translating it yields CASNLSGARENTEAFF.

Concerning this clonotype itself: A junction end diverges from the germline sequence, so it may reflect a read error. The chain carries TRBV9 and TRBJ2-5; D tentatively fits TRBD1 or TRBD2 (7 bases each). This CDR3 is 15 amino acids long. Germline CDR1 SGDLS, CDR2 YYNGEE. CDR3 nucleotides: TGTGCCAGCAGCGCCAGGGGGGGAATCCAAGGGACCCAGTACTTC. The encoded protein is CASSARGGIQGTQYF.

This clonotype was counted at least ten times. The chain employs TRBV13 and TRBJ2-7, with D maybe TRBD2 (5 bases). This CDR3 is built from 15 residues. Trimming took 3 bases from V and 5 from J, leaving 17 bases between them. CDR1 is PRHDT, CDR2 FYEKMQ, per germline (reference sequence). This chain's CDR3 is CASSLATNPPHEQYF. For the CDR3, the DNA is TGTGCCAGCAGCTTGGCGACTAATCCCCCCCACGAGCAGTACTTC.

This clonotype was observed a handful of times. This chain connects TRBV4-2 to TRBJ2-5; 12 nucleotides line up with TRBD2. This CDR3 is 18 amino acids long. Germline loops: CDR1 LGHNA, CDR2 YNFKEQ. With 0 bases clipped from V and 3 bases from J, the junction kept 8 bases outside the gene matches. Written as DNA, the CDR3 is TGTGCCAGCAGCCAAGAGCTAGCGGGGGGGCGATATAAAGAGACCCAGTACTTC. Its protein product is CASSQELAGGRYKETQYF.

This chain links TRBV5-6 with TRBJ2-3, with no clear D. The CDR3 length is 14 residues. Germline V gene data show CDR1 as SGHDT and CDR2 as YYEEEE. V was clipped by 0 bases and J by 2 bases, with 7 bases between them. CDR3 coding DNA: TGTGCCAGCAGCTTGGCTGACGCCACAGATACGCAGTATTTT. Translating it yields CASSLADATDTQYF.

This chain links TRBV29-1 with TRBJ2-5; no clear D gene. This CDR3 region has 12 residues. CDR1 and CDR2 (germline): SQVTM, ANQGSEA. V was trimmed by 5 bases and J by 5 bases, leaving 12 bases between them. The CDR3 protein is CSVFSPPETQYF. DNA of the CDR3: TGCAGCGTTTTTAGCCCCCCGGAGACCCAGTACTTC. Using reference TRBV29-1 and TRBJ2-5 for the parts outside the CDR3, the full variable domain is SAVISQKPSRDICQRGTSLTIQCQVDSQVTMMFWYRQQPGQSLTLIATANQGSEATYESGFVIDKFPISRPNLTFSTLTVSNMSPEDSSIYLCSVFSPPETQYFGPGTRLLVL.

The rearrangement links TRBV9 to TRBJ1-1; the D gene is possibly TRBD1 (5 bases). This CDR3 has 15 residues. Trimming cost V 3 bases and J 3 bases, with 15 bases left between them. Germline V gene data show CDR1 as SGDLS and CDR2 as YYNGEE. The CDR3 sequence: CASSAGLAGDTEAFF. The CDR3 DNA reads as TGTGCCAGCAGCGCGGGACTGGCGGGGGACACTGAAGCTTTCTTT.

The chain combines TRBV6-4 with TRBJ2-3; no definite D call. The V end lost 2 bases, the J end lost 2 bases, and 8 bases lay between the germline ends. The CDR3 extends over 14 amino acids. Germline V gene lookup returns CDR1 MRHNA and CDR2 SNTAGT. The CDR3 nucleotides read TGTGCCAGCAGTGACAGAAGCGCCACAGATACGCAGTATTTT. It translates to CASSDRSATDTQYF.

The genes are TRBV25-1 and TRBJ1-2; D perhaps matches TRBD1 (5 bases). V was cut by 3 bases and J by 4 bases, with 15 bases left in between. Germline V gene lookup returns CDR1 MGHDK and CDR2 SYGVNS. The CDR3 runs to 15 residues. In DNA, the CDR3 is TGTGCCAGCAGTGACGCCACCGGGGGGGGCTATGGCTACACCTTC. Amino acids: CASSDATGGGYGYTF.

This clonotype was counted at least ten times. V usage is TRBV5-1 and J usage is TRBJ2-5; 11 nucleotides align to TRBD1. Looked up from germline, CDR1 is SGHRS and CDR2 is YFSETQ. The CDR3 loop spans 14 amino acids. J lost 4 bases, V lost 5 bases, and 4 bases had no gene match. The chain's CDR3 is CASSAGTGGETQYF. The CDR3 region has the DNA TGCGCCAGCAGTGCCGGGACAGGGGGAGAGACCCAGTACTTC.

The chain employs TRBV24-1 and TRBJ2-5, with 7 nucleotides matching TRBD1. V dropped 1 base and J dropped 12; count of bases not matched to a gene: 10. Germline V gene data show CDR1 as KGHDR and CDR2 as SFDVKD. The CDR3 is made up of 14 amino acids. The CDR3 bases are TGTGCCACCAGTGATTTTTCGGGTTTGACAGGGAAGTACTTC. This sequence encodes CATSDFSGLTGKYF.

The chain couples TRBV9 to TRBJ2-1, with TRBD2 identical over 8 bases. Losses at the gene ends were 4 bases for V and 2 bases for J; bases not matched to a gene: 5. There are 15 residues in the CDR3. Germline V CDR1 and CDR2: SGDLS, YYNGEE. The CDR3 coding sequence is TGTGCCAGCAGCCCGAGCGGGAGTGCCTACAATGAGCAGTTCTTC. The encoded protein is CASSPSGSAYNEQFF.

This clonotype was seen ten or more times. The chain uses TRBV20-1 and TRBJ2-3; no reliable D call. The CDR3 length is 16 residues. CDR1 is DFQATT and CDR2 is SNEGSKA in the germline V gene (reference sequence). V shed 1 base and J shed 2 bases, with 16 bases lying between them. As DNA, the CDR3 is TGCAGTGCTAGAGCCGACTCACCCTTAAACACAGATACGCAGTATTTT. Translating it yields CSARADSPLNTDTQYF.

In DNA, the CDR3 is TGTGCCAGCAATGCGTACCACGAGCAGTACTTC. Amino acids: CASNAYHEQYF. V usage is TRBV6-2 or TRBV6-3 and J usage is TRBJ2-5, with D unresolved. The end of the DNA fits TRBJ2-7 better, so the J call may be wrong. Germline CDR1 is MNHEY and CDR2 is SVGEGT. The CDR3 sequence is 11 residues long.

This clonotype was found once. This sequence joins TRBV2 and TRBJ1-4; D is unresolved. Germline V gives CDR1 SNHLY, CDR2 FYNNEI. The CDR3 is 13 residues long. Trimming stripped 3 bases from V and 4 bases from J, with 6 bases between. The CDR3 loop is CASSERDNEKLFF. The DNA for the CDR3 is TGTGCCAGCAGTGAGAGGGATAATGAAAAACTGTTTTTT. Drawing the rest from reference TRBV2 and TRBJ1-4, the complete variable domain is EPEVTQTPSHQVTQMGQEVILRCVPISNHLYFYWYRQILGQKVEFLVSFYNNEISEKSEIFDDQFSVERPDGSNFTLKIRSTKLEDSAMYFCASSERDNEKLFFGSGTQLSVL.

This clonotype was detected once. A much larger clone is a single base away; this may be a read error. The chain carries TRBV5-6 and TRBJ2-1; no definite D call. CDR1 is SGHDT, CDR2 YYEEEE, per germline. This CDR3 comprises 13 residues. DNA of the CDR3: TGTGCCAGCAGCTTGGCCTTCGGTAATGAGCAGTTATTC. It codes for CASSLAFGNEQLF.

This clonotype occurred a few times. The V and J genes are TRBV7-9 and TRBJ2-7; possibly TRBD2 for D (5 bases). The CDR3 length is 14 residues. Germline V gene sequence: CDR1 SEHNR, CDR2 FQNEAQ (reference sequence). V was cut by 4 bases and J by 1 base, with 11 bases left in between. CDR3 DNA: TGTGCCAGCAGCTCATTCCGGGAATCCTACGAGCAGTACTTC. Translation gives CASSSFRESYEQYF.

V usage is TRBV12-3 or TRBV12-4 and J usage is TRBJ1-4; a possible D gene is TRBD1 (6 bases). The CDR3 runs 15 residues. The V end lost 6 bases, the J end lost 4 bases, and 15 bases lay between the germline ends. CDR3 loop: CASSPTRTVNEKLFF. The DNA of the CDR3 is TGTGCCAGCAGCCCGACTCGGACAGTTAATGAAAAACTGTTTTTT.

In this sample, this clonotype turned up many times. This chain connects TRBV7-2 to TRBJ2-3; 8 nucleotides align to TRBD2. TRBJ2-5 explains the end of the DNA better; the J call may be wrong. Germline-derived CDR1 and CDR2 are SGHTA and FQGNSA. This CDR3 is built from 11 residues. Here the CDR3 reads CASSSGGSQYF. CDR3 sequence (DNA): TGTGCCAGCAGCTCGGGGGGGTCCCAGTACTTC.

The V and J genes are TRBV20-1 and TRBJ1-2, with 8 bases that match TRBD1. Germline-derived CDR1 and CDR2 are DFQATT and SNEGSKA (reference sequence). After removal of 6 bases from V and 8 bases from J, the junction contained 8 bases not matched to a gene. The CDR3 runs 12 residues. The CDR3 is CSAPGGAWGYTF. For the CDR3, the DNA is TGCAGTGCGCCAGGGGGCGCGTGGGGCTACACCTTC.

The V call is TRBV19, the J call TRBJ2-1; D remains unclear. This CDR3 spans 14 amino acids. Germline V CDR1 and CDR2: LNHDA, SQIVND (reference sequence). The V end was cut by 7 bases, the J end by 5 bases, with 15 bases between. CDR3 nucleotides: TGTGCCAGTATAGGAACTTCAACGAACAATGAGCAGTTCTTC. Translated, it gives CASIGTSTNNEQFF.

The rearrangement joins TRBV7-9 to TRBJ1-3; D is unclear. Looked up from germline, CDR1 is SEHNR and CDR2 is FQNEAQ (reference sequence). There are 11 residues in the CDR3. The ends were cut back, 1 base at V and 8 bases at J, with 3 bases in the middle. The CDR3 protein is CASSLDDTIYF. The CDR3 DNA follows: TGTGCCAGCAGCTTAGATGACACCATATATTTT.

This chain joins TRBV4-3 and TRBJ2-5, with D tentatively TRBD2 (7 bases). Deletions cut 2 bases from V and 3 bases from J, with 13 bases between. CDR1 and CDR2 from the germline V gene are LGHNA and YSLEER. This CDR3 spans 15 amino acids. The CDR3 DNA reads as TGCGCCAGCAGCCAAAACGAGGGGGGGAAAGAGACCCAGTACTTC. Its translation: CASSQNEGGKETQYF.

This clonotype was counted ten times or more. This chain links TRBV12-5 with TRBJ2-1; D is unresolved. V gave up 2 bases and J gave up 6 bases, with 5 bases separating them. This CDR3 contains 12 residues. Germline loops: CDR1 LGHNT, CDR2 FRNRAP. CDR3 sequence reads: CASGLWSNEQFF. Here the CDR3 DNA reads TGTGCTAGTGGTTTGTGGAGCAATGAGCAGTTCTTC.

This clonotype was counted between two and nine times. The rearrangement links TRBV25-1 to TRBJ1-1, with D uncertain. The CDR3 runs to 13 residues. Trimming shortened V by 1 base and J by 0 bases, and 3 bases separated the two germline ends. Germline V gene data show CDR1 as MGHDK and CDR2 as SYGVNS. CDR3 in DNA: TGTGCCAGCAGTGAATTTATGAACACTGAAGCTTTCTTT. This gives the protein CASSEFMNTEAFF.

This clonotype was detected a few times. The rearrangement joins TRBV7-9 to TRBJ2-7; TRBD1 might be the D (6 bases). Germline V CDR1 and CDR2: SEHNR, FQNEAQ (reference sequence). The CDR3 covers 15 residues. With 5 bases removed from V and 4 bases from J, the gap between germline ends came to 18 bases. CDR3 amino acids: CASSRHRQGGYEQYF. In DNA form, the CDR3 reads TGTGCCAGCAGCAGGCACAGGCAAGGGGGTTACGAGCAGTACTTC.

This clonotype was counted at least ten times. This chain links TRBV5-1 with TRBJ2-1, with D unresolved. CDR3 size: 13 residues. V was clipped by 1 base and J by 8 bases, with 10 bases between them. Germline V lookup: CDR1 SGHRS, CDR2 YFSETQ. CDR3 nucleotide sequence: TGCGCCAGCAGCTTGTCGGGTTATGATGAGCAGTTCTTC. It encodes CASSLSGYDEQFF.

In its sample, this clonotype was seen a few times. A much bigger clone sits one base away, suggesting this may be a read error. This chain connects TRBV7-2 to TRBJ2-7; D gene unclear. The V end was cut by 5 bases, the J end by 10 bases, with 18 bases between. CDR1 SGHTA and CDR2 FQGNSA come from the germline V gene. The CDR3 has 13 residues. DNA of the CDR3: TGTGCCAGCAGCCCACAATGGTTGGAGATCCAGTACTTC. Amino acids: CASSPQWLEIQYF.

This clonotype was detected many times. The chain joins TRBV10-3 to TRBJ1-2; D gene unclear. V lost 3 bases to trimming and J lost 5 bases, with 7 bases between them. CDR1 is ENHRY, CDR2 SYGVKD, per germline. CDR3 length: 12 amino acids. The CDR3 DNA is TGTGCCATCAGTGACGGGGTTTATGGCTACACCTTC. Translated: CAISDGVYGYTF.

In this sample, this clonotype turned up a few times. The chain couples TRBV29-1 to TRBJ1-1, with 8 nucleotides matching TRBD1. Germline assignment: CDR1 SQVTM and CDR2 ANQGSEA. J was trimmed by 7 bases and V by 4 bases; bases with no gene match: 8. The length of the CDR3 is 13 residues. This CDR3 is CSVAPDRGIEAFF. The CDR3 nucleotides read TGCAGCGTTGCCCCTGACAGGGGAATTGAAGCTTTCTTT.